The 5 T cell receptor beta chains in this list originate from one sample, sequenced in a study of T cell clonotyping in hematopoietic cell transplantation. Only in-frame clones appear in the TCRdb table, and some are missing; sequencing was by immunoSEQ multiplex PCR. The sample consists of some 8,700 clones, around 81% of them appearing once. The sample was peripheral blood mononuclear cells, taken 180 days after allogeneic stem cell transplant. All receptors derive from a female patient between 50 and 59 years old who had an allogeneic stem cell transplant from an unrelated donor, so the T cells may come from the graft donor. Some clones in this sample may be carry-over from other donors' samples.

This chain uses TRBV7-2 with TRBJ1-4, with D possibly TRBD1 on 5 matching bases. The CDR3 runs 16 residues. CDR1 SGHTA and CDR2 FQGNSA come from the germline V gene. V was cut by 6 bases and J by 2 bases, with 16 bases left in between. The CDR3 sequence is CASSSAAGTTNEKLFF. The CDR3 nucleotides read TGTGCCAGCAGTTCAGCCGCAGGGACCACTAATGAAAAACTGTTTTTT.

The chain employs TRBV15 and TRBJ2-1; a possible D gene is TRBD2 (5 bases). The CDR3 runs 14 residues. CDR1 and CDR2 (germline): LNHNV, YYDKDF (reference sequence). V lost 3 bases and J lost 16, with 22 bases in between. CDR3 bases: TGTGCCACCAGCAGTGACCACGCAGGCCGACTACTCTTCTTC. Amino acids: CATSSDHAGRLLFF.

The rearrangement uses TRBV28 and TRBJ1-4; the match to TRBD1 covers 9 bases. CDR3 length: 12 amino acids. The V segment lost 8 bases and the J segment 7 bases; nucleotides outside the gene matches: 2. Per the germline V gene, CDR1 is MDHEN and CDR2 is SYDVKM. Here the CDR3 DNA reads TGTGCCAGCGGGACAGGGTCTGAAAAACTGTTTTTT. Encoded protein: CASGTGSEKLFF.

There are a few counts of this clone. V usage is TRBV29-1 and J usage is TRBJ1-1; tentatively, D is TRBD1 (6 bases). V was trimmed by 5 bases and J by 0 bases, leaving 13 bases between them. The CDR3 covers 14 residues. Germline V gene lookup returns CDR1 SQVTM and CDR2 ANQGSEA. The DNA of the CDR3 is TGCAGCGTTCAAAAACGGGGGCTGAACACTGAAGCTTTCTTT. Protein product: CSVQKRGLNTEAFF.

This rearrangement joins TRBV11-1 to TRBJ1-1; maybe TRBD1 (6 bases). Trimming took 5 bases from V and 4 from J, leaving 14 bases between them. The CDR3 has 14 residues. CDR1 SGHAT and CDR2 FQDESV come from the germline V gene (reference sequence). CDR3 sequence reads: CASSLWDIATEAFF. The CDR3 DNA follows: TGTGCCAGCAGCCTATGGGACATTGCCACTGAAGCTTTCTTT.